These 25 T cell receptor beta chains were sequenced from one sample in a study of T cell changes during pregnancy in multiple sclerosis. The assay was immunoSEQ multiplex PCR, and TCRdb's table has in-frame clones only and misses some. The sample yields 80,000 to 100,000 clones, around nine tenths seen once. The specimen was peripheral blood, collected in the second trimester of pregnancy. Receptors originate from a female donor in good health, enrolled as a control in a pregnancy study.

This clone was seen only a few times. The J gene is TRBJ1-4, the V gene TRBV4-3; 10 bases are shared with TRBD1. CDR3 size: 18 residues. The junction had 11 bases not matched to a gene; V was cut back by 0 bases and J by 7 bases. Looked up from germline, CDR1 is LGHNA and CDR2 is YSLEER. CDR3 sequence reads: CASSQDGTGARGSEKLFF. The CDR3 nucleotides are TGCGCCAGCAGCCAAGATGGGACAGGGGCGCGTGGTAGTGAAAAACTGTTTTTT.

This clone showed up just a few times. This chain uses TRBV5-1 with TRBJ2-7, with TRBD1 matching 11 bases. The CDR3 covers 14 residues. V shed 2 bases, J shed 6 bases, and the junction held 4 bases outside the gene matches. The germline V gene encodes CDR1 SGHRS and CDR2 YFSETQ. CDR3 protein: CASSFSGTGGEQYF. The DNA of the CDR3 is TGCGCCAGCAGCTTCTCCGGGACAGGGGGCGAGCAGTACTTC.

V gene TRBV5-1 combines with J gene TRBJ2-1; 11 nucleotides match TRBD2. Trimming at V came to 0 bases and at J to 3 bases, leaving 2 bases not matched to a gene. The CDR3 contains 16 residues. Germline CDR1 SGHRS, CDR2 YFSETQ. The CDR3 DNA sequence: TGCGCCAGCAGCTTGGTTGGGACTAGCGGCTACAATGAGCAGTTCTTC. Amino acids: CASSLVGTSGYNEQFF.

The rearrangement links TRBV9 to TRBJ1-2, with TRBD1 as a possible D gene (5 bases). Germline assignment: CDR1 SGDLS and CDR2 YYNGEE. V was clipped by 5 bases and J by 2 bases, with 13 bases between them. The CDR3 extends over 14 amino acids. The DNA for the CDR3 is TGTGCCAGCAGAACGGCAGGGTCCAACTATGGCTACACCTTC. It yields the protein CASRTAGSNYGYTF.

This clone was detected a few times. V gene TRBV25-1 combines with J gene TRBJ1-2, with D perhaps matching TRBD1 (5 bases). The CDR3 is 13 amino acids. Germline V gene sequence: CDR1 MGHDK, CDR2 SYGVNS. V shed 8 bases and J shed 0 bases, with 10 bases lying between them. The CDR3 here is CASGADPNYGYTF. Written as DNA, the CDR3 is TGTGCCAGCGGGGCGGATCCTAACTATGGCTACACCTTC.

J is TRBJ2-7 and V is TRBV7-8; TRBD1 might be the D (6 bases). CDR1 is SGHVS, CDR2 FQNEAQ, per germline. CDR3 length equals 14 residues. Trimming removed 4 bases at V and 0 bases at J, with 10 bases between. CDR3 bases: TGTGCCAGCAGCTCCAGGACAGTCTCCTACGAGCAGTACTTC. Protein product: CASSSRTVSYEQYF.

The genes are TRBV28 and TRBJ2-7, with a tentative D call TRBD2 (5 bases). Trimming removed 6 bases from V and 1 base from J, with 16 bases in between. Germline V gene lookup returns CDR1 MDHEN and CDR2 SYDVKM. The CDR3 loop spans 15 amino acids. CDR3 nucleotide sequence: TGTGCCAGCAGCCTCCCGGCGGGCGGATCCTACGAGCAGTACTTC. Its translation: CASSLPAGGSYEQYF.

The chain is built from TRBV11-2 and TRBJ2-2; no firm D call. Germline loops: CDR1 SGHAT, CDR2 FQNNGV. V was trimmed by 4 bases and J by 5 bases, leaving 14 bases between them. The CDR3 covers 15 residues. CDR3 sequence: CASSSGSYLTGELFF. The CDR3 DNA follows: TGTGCCAGCAGCTCAGGCTCCTACCTAACCGGGGAGCTGTTTTTT.

This clone was recorded once. This rearrangement joins TRBV6-1 to TRBJ2-7; 7 nucleotides align to TRBD2. The J segment lost 3 bases and the V segment lost 7 bases, leaving 6 bases of the junction unmatched. The germline gives CDR1 MNHNS, CDR2 SASEGT. This CDR3 comprises 13 residues. The CDR3 bases are TGTGCCAGCACGAGCAGCGGGAACTACGAGCAGTACTTC. This codes for CASTSSGNYEQYF.

The chain carries TRBV6-6 and TRBJ2-7; TRBD1 is a possible D gene (5 bases). Germline V CDR1 and CDR2: MNHNY, SVGAGI (reference sequence). V shed 6 bases and J shed 3 bases, with 9 bases lying between them. The CDR3 is 12 residues long. The CDR3 DNA follows: TGTGCCAGCAGGACAGATAACTACGAGCAGTACTTC. This gives the protein CASRTDNYEQYF.

The chain employs TRBV25-1 and TRBJ2-5; D may be TRBD1 (6 bases). This CDR3 has 14 amino acids. V dropped 6 bases and J dropped 2 bases, with 13 bases sitting between them. The germline gives CDR1 MGHDK, CDR2 SYGVNS. The CDR3 spells CASSGWTAQETQYF. Written as DNA, the CDR3 is TGTGCCAGCAGCGGATGGACAGCTCAAGAGACCCAGTACTTC.

This chain links TRBV7-8 with TRBJ2-7; 7 positions agree with TRBD2. J was trimmed by 5 bases and V by 2 bases; bases with no gene match: 9. Looked up from germline, CDR1 is SGHVS and CDR2 is FQNEAQ. CDR3 size: 15 residues. The CDR3 coding sequence is TGTGCCAGCAGCTTAATGGGGACTACTTGGGACGAGCAGTACTTC. Translating it yields CASSLMGTTWDEQYF.

This clone is a singleton in its sample. The CDR3 bases are TGCGCCAGCAGCCAAGAAGTGAGCAGCGTCCGCCACGGTCAGTACTTC. It is translated as CASSQEVSSVRHGQYF. The chain recombines TRBV4-1 with TRBJ2-4; no definite D call. This CDR3 is built from 16 residues. Germline values: CDR1 MGHRA, CDR2 YSYEKL. V lost 0 bases and J 12 bases, leaving 21 bases between the germline ends.

The V gene is TRBV6-1, the J gene TRBJ1-2; D is uncertain. CDR1 and CDR2 (germline): MNHNS, SASEGT. The CDR3 runs 13 residues. Trimming removed 4 bases at V and 4 bases at J, with 10 bases between. CDR3 region: CASSVREAYGYTF. The DNA of the CDR3 is TGTGCCAGCAGTGTGCGAGAAGCCTATGGCTACACCTTC.

On this clone itself: A read error may account for a junction end that differs from germline. The chain has TRBV28 and TRBJ1-3; TRBD1 is a possible D gene (5 bases). The CDR3 is 12 amino acids. Germline assignment: CDR1 MDHEN and CDR2 SYDVKM. The CDR3 DNA is TGTGCCAGCAGTTTAGGCAGGGTCGAACCGGATTTT. Translation gives CASSLGRVEPDF.

This sequence joins TRBV11-3 and TRBJ2-1, with a possible D match to TRBD2 (6 bases). Germline V gene data show CDR1 as SGHNT and CDR2 as YENEEA. V dropped 5 bases and J dropped 4 bases, with 15 bases sitting between them. CDR3 length equals 15 residues. CDR3 in amino acids: CASSPTLGGYNEQFF. CDR3 in DNA: TGTGCCAGCAGCCCTACCCTGGGGGGATACAATGAGCAGTTCTTC.

The chain has TRBV6-6 and TRBJ2-3; 7 bases align to TRBD2. Germline CDR1 reads MNHNY; CDR2 reads SVGAGI (reference sequence). The CDR3 extends over 14 amino acids. Losses at the gene ends were 2 bases for V and 6 bases for J; bases not matched to a gene: 5. This chain's CDR3 is CASSYAGVADTQYF. The CDR3 DNA follows: TGTGCCAGCAGTTACGCGGGAGTGGCGGATACGCAGTATTTT.

The chain links TRBV7-2 to TRBJ2-1, with TRBD2 matching 8 bases. Germline CDR1 reads SGHTA; CDR2 reads FQGNSA. V was clipped by 6 bases and J by 5 bases; unmatched bases: 9. This CDR3 is built from 15 residues. CDR3 region: CASSQSGRSNNEQFF. The CDR3 coding sequence is TGTGCCAGCAGTCAAAGCGGGAGATCGAACAATGAGCAGTTCTTC.

The rearrangement links TRBV6-5 to TRBJ2-7, with TRBD1 matching 8 bases. Germline-derived CDR1 and CDR2 are MNHEY and SVGAGI. The V and J ends lost 3 bases and 0 bases, in that order; junction bases with no gene match: 7. This CDR3 contains 16 residues. The CDR3 protein is CASSYSRTGGSYEQYF. Written as DNA, the CDR3 is TGTGCCAGCAGTTATTCCCGCACAGGGGGCTCCTACGAGCAGTACTTC.

The V gene is TRBV6-4, the J gene TRBJ2-7; D not resolved. This CDR3 spans 13 amino acids. The germline V gene encodes CDR1 MRHNA and CDR2 SNTAGT. The V end was cut by 5 bases, the J end by 3 bases, with 11 bases between. The CDR3: CASSPSRSYEQYF. Here the CDR3 DNA reads TGTGCCAGCAGTCCTTCACGGAGCTACGAGCAGTACTTC.

The chain recombines TRBV5-4 with TRBJ1-5, with D maybe TRBD1 (5 bases). Germline V gives CDR1 SGHNT, CDR2 YYREEE (reference sequence). The ends were cut back, 3 bases at V and 4 bases at J, with 17 bases in the middle. The CDR3 is 16 amino acids. The CDR3 here is CASSYTTGVVNQPQHF. DNA for the CDR3: TGTGCCAGCAGCTACACTACGGGGGTTGTAAATCAGCCCCAGCATTTT.

The rearrangement uses TRBV6-5 and TRBJ1-1; D is ambiguous. This CDR3 spans 14 amino acids. Trimming took 0 bases from V and 4 from J, leaving 9 bases between them. Germline loops: CDR1 MNHEY, CDR2 SVGAGI. CDR3 coding DNA: TGTGCCAGCAGTTACTCTAGGGAGGCCACTGAAGCTTTCTTT. Protein: CASSYSREATEAFF.

This clone has only a few counts. CDR3 loop: CASSLQAFSSDDNSPLHF. In DNA, the CDR3 is TGCGCCAGCAGCCTCCAAGCGTTTAGTAGCGATGATAATTCACCCCTCCACTTT. The chain has TRBV4-3 and TRBJ1-6, with D unresolved. Germline lookup yields CDR1 LGHNA and CDR2 YSLEER. The CDR3 has 18 amino acids. V was clipped by 4 bases and J by 5 bases, with 21 bases between them.

The rearrangement links TRBV28 to TRBJ1-1; weak D call: TRBD1 (5 bases). Per germline, CDR1 MDHEN and CDR2 SYDVKM. Deletions cut 5 bases from V and 4 bases from J, with 11 bases between. This CDR3 region has 13 residues. The CDR3 reads CASSSGGVTEAFF. The CDR3 DNA follows: TGTGCCAGCAGTAGCGGGGGTGTCACTGAAGCTTTCTTT.

The chain couples TRBV7-6 to TRBJ1-1; perhaps TRBD1 as D (6 bases). Per the germline V gene, CDR1 is SGHVS and CDR2 is FNYEAQ. The CDR3 sequence is 16 residues long. Trimming removed 7 bases at V and 0 bases at J, with 18 bases between. The CDR3 coding sequence is TGTGCCAGCACAAGGGGGGGCAGGGGCCTGAACACTGAAGCTTTCTTT. Its protein product is CASTRGGRGLNTEAFF. The variable domain in full, with the rest retrieved from reference TRBV7-6 and TRBJ1-1, is GAGVSQSPRYKVTKRGQDVALRCDPISGHVSLYWYRQALGQGPEFLTYFNYEAQQDKSGLPNDRFSAERPEGSISTLTIQRTEQRDSAMYRCASTRGGRGLNTEAFFGQGTRLTVV.